A selection of T cell receptor beta chains follows, all from one sample in a study of T cells after yellow fever vaccination. TCRdb reanalysed the 5' RACE reads using MiXCR and keeps one entry per CDR3 protein. The data show about 230,000 distinct CDR3 sequences, approximately 6.8% seen once. Sequencing was performed on CD4+ T cells sorted from PBMCs, taken on the day of the yellow fever booster vaccination. The source of these receptors is a man aged 30 to 45 who received the YFV17D yellow fever vaccine. CDR3s include the opening cysteine and the closing phenylalanine or tryptophan. The D gene is left open where the match is weak. The size field is filled for only some rows; it gives once, few, many or a size class.

clone_size,d_call,j_call,cdr3_length,v_call,cdr3_aa,cdr3_nt
few,NA,TRBJ2-5,16,TRBV5-1,CASSLELGPFDETQYF,TGCGCCAGCAGCTTGGAGTTAGGTCCCTTTGACGAGACCCAGTACTTC
many,NA,TRBJ2-3,15,TRBV14,CASSFHRTSTDTQYF,TGTGCCAGCAGCTTTCATAGGACTAGCACAGATACGCAGTATTTT
few,NA,TRBJ2-3,12,TRBV29-1,CSCGQSTDTQYF,TGCAGCTGTGGGCAGTCCACAGATACGCAGTATTTT
many,NA,TRBJ1-2,13,TRBV7-2,CASSLGQFYGYTF,TGTGCCAGCAGCTTAGGACAGTTCTATGGCTACACCTTC
many,TRBD2,TRBJ2-2,16,TRBV13,CASSARTSGNTGELFF,TGTGCCAGCAGCGCCCGGACTAGCGGGAACACCGGGGAGCTGTTTTTT
few,NA,TRBJ1-6,13,TRBV18,CASSPGNNSPLHF,TGTGCCAGCTCACCGGGTAACAATTCACCCCTCCACTTT
NA,NA,TRBJ2-1,15,TRBV7-6,CASSGGAGRNNEQFF,TGTGCCAGCAGCGGCGGCGCAGGGAGGAACAATGAGCAGTTCTTC
NA,NA,TRBJ1-3,15,TRBV12-3/TRBV12-4,CASTVGHSPGGTIYF,TGTGCCAGCACCGTGGGCCACAGTCCGGGGGGCACCATATATTTT
few,NA,TRBJ2-3,13,TRBV12-3/TRBV12-4,CASSVTSTDTQYF,TGTGCCAGCAGTGTGACAAGCACAGATACGCAGTATTTT
few,NA,TRBJ1-5,15,TRBV15,CATSRDPGDHQPQHF,TGTGCCACCAGCAGAGATCCCGGGGACCATCAGCCCCAGCATTTT
NA,NA,TRBJ1-4,14,TRBV20-1,CSASWTATNEKLFF,TGCAGTGCTAGTTGGACAGCAACTAATGAAAAACTGTTTTTT
many,NA,TRBJ2-5,15,TRBV7-2,CASSLVSGVRETQYF,TGTGCCAGCAGCTTAGTTTCGGGAGTGCGCGAGACCCAGTACTTC
many,NA,TRBJ2-5,13,TRBV7-9,CASSLGGAGTQYF,TGTGCCAGCAGCTTAGGGGGCGCAGGGACCCAGTACTTC
many,TRBD1,TRBJ1-5,15,TRBV28,CASRPGQLGNQPQHF,TGTGCCAGCAGGCCGGGACAGTTGGGCAATCAGCCCCAGCATTTT
many,NA,TRBJ2-1,13,TRBV28,CASSLIQRNEQFF,TGTGCCAGCAGTTTAATCCAGAGGAATGAGCAGTTCTTC
many,NA,TRBJ2-5,15,TRBV4-1,CASSQVQGPGETQYF,TGCGCCAGCAGCCAAGTCCAGGGACCCGGGGAGACCCAGTACTTC
NA,NA,TRBJ2-1,15,TRBV19,CASSTRAYSYNEQFF,TGTGCCAGTAGTACGCGGGCGTACTCCTACAATGAGCAGTTCTTC